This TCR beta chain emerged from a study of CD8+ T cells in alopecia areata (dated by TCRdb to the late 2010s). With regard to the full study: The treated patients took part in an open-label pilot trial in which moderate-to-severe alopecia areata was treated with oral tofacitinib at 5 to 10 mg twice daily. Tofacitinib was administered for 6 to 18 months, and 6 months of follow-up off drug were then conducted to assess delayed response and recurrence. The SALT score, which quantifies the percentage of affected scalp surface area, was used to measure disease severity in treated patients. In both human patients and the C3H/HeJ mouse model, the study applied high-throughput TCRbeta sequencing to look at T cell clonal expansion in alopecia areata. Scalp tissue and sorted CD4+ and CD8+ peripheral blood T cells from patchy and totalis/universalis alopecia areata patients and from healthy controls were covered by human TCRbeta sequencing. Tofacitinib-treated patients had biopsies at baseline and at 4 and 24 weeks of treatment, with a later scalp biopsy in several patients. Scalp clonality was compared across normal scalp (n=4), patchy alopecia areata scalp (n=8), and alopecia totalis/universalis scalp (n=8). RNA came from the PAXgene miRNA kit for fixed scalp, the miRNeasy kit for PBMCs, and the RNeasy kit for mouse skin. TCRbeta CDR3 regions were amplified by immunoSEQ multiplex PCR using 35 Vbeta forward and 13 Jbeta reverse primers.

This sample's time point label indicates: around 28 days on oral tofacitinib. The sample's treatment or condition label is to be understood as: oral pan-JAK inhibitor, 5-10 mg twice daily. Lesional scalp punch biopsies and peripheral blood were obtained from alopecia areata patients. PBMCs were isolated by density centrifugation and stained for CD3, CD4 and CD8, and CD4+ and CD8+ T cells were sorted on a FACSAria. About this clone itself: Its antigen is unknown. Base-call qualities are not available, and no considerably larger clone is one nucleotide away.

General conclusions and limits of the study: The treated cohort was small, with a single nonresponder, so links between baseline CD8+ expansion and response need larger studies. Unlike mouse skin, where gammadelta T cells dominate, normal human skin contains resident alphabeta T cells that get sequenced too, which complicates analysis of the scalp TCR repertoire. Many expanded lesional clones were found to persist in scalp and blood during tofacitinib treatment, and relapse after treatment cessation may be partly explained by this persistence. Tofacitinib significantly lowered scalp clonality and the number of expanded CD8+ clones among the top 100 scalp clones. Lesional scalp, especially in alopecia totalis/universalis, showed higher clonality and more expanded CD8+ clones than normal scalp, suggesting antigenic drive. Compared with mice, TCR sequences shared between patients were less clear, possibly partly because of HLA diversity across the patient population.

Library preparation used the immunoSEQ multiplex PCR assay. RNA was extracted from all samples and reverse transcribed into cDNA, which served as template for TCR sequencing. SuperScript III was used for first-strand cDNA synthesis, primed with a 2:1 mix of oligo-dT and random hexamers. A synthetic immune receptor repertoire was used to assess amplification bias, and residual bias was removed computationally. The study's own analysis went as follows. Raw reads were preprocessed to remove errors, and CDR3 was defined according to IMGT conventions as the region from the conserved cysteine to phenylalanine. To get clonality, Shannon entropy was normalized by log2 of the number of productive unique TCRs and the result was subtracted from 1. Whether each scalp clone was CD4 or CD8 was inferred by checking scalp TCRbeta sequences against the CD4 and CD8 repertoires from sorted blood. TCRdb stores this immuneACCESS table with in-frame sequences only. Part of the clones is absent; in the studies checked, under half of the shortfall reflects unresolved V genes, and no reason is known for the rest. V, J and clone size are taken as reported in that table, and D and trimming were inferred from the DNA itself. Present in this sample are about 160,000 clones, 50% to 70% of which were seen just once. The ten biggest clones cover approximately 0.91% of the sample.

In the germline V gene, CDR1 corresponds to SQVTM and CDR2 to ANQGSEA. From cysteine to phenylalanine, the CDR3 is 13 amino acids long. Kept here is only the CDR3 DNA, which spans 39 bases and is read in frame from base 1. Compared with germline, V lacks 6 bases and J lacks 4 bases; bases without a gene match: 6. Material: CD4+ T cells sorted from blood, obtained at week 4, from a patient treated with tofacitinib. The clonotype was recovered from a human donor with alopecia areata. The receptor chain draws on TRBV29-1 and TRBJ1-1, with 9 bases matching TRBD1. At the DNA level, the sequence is TGCAGCGTAACACAGGGGGCGGTCACTGAAGCTTTCTTT. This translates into CSVTQGAVTEAFF. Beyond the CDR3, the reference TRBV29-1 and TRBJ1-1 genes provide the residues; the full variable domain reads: SAVISQKPSRDICQRGTSLTIQCQVDSQVTMMFWYRQQPGQSLTLIATANQGSEATYESGFVIDKFPISRPNLTFSTLTVSNMSPEDSSIYLCSVTQGAVTEAFFGQGTRLTVV.